Listed below are T cell receptor beta chains from one sample, sequenced in a study of cytomegalovirus exposure and HLA in healthy donors. Sequencing used immunoSEQ multiplex PCR; TCRdb keeps in-frame clones, though not all of them. The table has approximately 160,000 clones, about three quarters seen once. Input material: PBMCs. Source of these receptors: a man between 18 and 29 years old in good health and CMV-seropositive. Both conserved end residues are part of each CDR3.

j_gene: TRBJ2-5; v_gene: TRBV5-1; len: 14; CDR3aa: CASSYRLGLETQYF
j_gene: TRBJ1-2; v_gene: TRBV19; len: 15; CDR3aa: CASSTRTGLIGGYTF
j_gene: TRBJ2-2; v_gene: TRBV6-5; len: 13; CDR3aa: CASSYQYTGELFF
j_gene: TRBJ2-5; v_gene: TRBV7-9; len: 16; CDR3aa: CASSPPDRGHQETQYF
j_gene: TRBJ2-3; v_gene: TRBV2; len: 15; CDR3aa: CASSVDRGVTDTQYF
j_gene: TRBJ2-1; v_gene: TRBV11-2; len: 15; CDR3aa: CASGSLWTPLDEQFF
j_gene: TRBJ1-5; v_gene: TRBV5-8; len: 16; CDR3aa: CASSLGRTGSGQPQHF
j_gene: TRBJ2-3; v_gene: TRBV7-6; len: 15; CDR3aa: CASRPTSGSADTQYF
j_gene: TRBJ2-1; v_gene: TRBV28; len: 15; CDR3aa: CASSGSGEPYNEQFF
j_gene: TRBJ2-2; v_gene: TRBV7-9; len: 16; CDR3aa: CASSYPGREFTGELFF
j_gene: TRBJ1-5; v_gene: TRBV2; len: 14; CDR3aa: CASKRATSNQPQHF
j_gene: TRBJ1-1; v_gene: TRBV28; len: 15; CDR3aa: CASGALTGANTEAFF
j_gene: TRBJ1-5; v_gene: TRBV5-6; len: 15; CDR3aa: CASSLASGYGQPQHF
j_gene: TRBJ2-1; v_gene: TRBV7-3; len: 15; CDR3aa: CASSLGQGRYNEQFF
j_gene: TRBJ2-1; v_gene: TRBV19; len: 11; CDR3aa: CASMRNDEQFF
j_gene: TRBJ2-3; v_gene: TRBV29-1; len: 12; CDR3aa: CSVEGLADTQYF
j_gene: TRBJ2-6; v_gene: TRBV6-1; len: 16; CDR3aa: CASSERGNSGANVLTF
j_gene: TRBJ2-1; v_gene: TRBV28; len: 16; CDR3aa: CASSSNRVLTYNEQFF
j_gene: TRBJ1-2; v_gene: TRBV18; len: 16; CDR3aa: CASSENGRTGGYGYTF
j_gene: TRBJ1-2; v_gene: TRBV28; len: 13; CDR3aa: CASSPGGNYGYTF
j_gene: TRBJ1-2; v_gene: TRBV5-1; len: 15; CDR3aa: CASSSTGAANYGYTF
j_gene: TRBJ2-3; v_gene: TRBV7-9; len: 16; CDR3aa: CASISPGQAKTDTQYF
j_gene: TRBJ1-4; v_gene: TRBV5-1; len: 16; CDR3aa: CASSFRGTGGTEKLFF
j_gene: TRBJ2-2; v_gene: TRBV28; len: 16; CDR3aa: CASRPGGTVNTGELFF
j_gene: TRBJ1-2; v_gene: TRBV7-9; len: 12; CDR3aa: CASTPGANGYTF
j_gene: TRBJ1-1; v_gene: TRBV6-5; len: 13; CDR3aa: CASSYFGQAEAFF
j_gene: TRBJ2-2; v_gene: TRBV28; len: 14; CDR3aa: CASSRAGVSGELFF
j_gene: TRBJ2-1; v_gene: TRBV2; len: 14; CDR3aa: CASLREGRVGEQFF
j_gene: TRBJ1-3; v_gene: TRBV7-9; len: 14; CDR3aa: CASSSGGSGNTIYF
j_gene: TRBJ1-3; v_gene: TRBV5-4; len: 14; CDR3aa: CASSFAGSGNTIYF
j_gene: TRBJ2-3; v_gene: TRBV7-8; len: 14; CDR3aa: CASRKGESSGTQYF
j_gene: TRBJ1-5; v_gene: TRBV18; len: 14; CDR3aa: CASSTLQDNQPQHF
j_gene: TRBJ1-2; v_gene: TRBV5-1; len: 16; CDR3aa: CASSLWGTETNYGYTF
j_gene: TRBJ1-1; v_gene: TRBV28; len: 11; CDR3aa: CASRANTEAFF
j_gene: TRBJ1-1; v_gene: TRBV6-1; len: 12; CDR3aa: CACNRGGTEAFF
j_gene: TRBJ1-5; v_gene: TRBV7-9; len: 14; CDR3aa: CASSLEGDRLPQHF
j_gene: TRBJ1-1; v_gene: TRBV12-5; len: 16; CDR3aa: CASGFLLDREGTEAFF
j_gene: TRBJ1-3; v_gene: TRBV15; len: 17; CDR3aa: CATSRDRDRLSGNTIYF
j_gene: TRBJ1-3; v_gene: TRBV5-1; len: 16; CDR3aa: CASSLGTGGTGNTIYF
j_gene: TRBJ2-3; v_gene: TRBV7-2; len: 14; CDR3aa: CASSLAGRGDTQYF
j_gene: TRBJ1-4; v_gene: TRBV11-2; len: 14; CDR3aa: CASSLGTGNEKLFF
j_gene: TRBJ1-1; v_gene: TRBV10-2; len: 14; CDR3aa: CASSEPGSGTEAFF
j_gene: TRBJ1-5; v_gene: TRBV14; len: 17; CDR3aa: CASSQFPDRGNYQPQHF
j_gene: TRBJ1-3; v_gene: TRBV25-1; len: 15; CDR3aa: CASREQGSAGNTIYF
j_gene: TRBJ1-2; v_gene: TRBV9; len: 13; CDR3aa: CASSVDGIYGYTF
j_gene: TRBJ2-6; v_gene: TRBV27; len: 14; CDR3aa: CASSFSSGANVLTF
j_gene: TRBJ2-2; v_gene: TRBV21-1; len: 18; CDR3aa: CASSPAGLAGGYTGELFF
j_gene: TRBJ1-3; v_gene: TRBV5-1; len: 15; CDR3aa: CASSLGQGNGNTIYF
j_gene: TRBJ2-3; v_gene: TRBV27; len: 19; CDR3aa: CASSLLAGPEVYGTDTQYF
j_gene: TRBJ1-1; v_gene: TRBV5-1; len: 13; CDR3aa: CASSRGQITEAFF
j_gene: TRBJ2-1; v_gene: TRBV30; len: 12; CDR3aa: CAWSPGLVEQFF
j_gene: TRBJ2-1; v_gene: TRBV27; len: 16; CDR3aa: CASSLLTSGSENEQFF
j_gene: TRBJ1-5; v_gene: TRBV2; len: 14; CDR3aa: CASSAPGWDQPQHF
j_gene: TRBJ1-1; v_gene: TRBV29-1; len: 14; CDR3aa: CSVNRQDMNTEAFF
j_gene: TRBJ2-5; v_gene: TRBV11-2; len: 14; CDR3aa: CASSPAGVAETQYF
j_gene: TRBJ1-1; v_gene: TRBV6-1; len: 14; CDR3aa: CASSVGTGNTEAFF
j_gene: TRBJ1-1; v_gene: TRBV27; len: 14; CDR3aa: CASSPPGQISEAFF
j_gene: TRBJ2-3; v_gene: TRBV2; len: 14; CDR3aa: CASSEAPLADTQYF
j_gene: TRBJ1-1; v_gene: TRBV7-9; len: 12; CDR3aa: CASSLGALEAFF
j_gene: TRBJ1-6; v_gene: TRBV6-5; len: 15; CDR3aa: CASSGDRGDLSPLHF